The rows below give T cell receptor beta chains drawn from one sample of a study of lymphopenia after photon versus proton radiotherapy. Produced via immunoSEQ multiplex PCR; TCRdb's table is partial and in-frame only. The sample contains about 34,000 clones, 84% of which appear only once. This specimen was peripheral blood, taken from a patient treated with proton-based radiotherapy. Every receptor here comes from a woman between 70 and 85 years old with pancreatic cancer. The CDR3 runs from the conserved cysteine through the conserved F or W. A D gene is named only where the DNA matches it firmly. Not all rows give a size; the values are once, few, many and, for expanded clones, a class.

d_call,v_call,clone_size,j_call,cdr3_aa,cdr3_nt
TRBD2,TRBV5-6,.,TRBJ2-7,CASTSGSHEQYF,TGTGCCAGCACTAGCGGGAGCCACGAGCAGTACTTC
.,TRBV19,.,TRBJ1-5,CASSIDTGSNQPQHF,TGTGCCAGTAGTATAGATACCGGAAGCAATCAGCCCCAGCATTTT
.,TRBV11-2,.,TRBJ2-5,CASSLVFSGGERQETQYF,TGTGCCAGCAGCTTAGTATTTTCGGGGGGCGAGCGCCAAGAGACCCAGTACTTC
.,TRBV7-2,few,TRBJ2-7,CASSEGQGTSYEQYF,TGTGCCAGCAGCGAGGGGCAGGGGACTTCCTACGAGCAGTACTTC
TRBD2,TRBV6-6,.,TRBJ2-7,CASSSLTSGRGYEQYF,TGTGCCAGCAGTTCCCTAACTAGCGGGAGAGGCTACGAGCAGTACTTC
TRBD2,TRBV5-1,.,TRBJ2-7,CASSQTSGSYEQYF,TGCGCCAGCAGCCAGACTAGCGGCTCCTACGAGCAGTACTTC
TRBD1,TRBV9,once,TRBJ1-2,CASSVDPGQGGFGYTF,TGTGCCAGCAGCGTAGACCCCGGACAGGGGGGATTTGGCTACACCTTC
.,TRBV7-2,.,TRBJ2-7,CASRGGGAGPYEQYF,TGTGCCAGCAGGGGCGGAGGGGCAGGGCCCTACGAGCAGTACTTC
.,TRBV4-2,.,TRBJ2-7,CASSPRLGRYEQYF,TGTGCCAGCAGCCCTCGCCTTGGCCGGTACGAGCAGTACTTC
.,TRBV19,few,TRBJ1-1,CASSMSGQDTEAFF,TGTGCCAGTAGTATGTCGGGGCAGGACACTGAAGCTTTCTTT
TRBD1,TRBV11-3,few,TRBJ2-1,CASGQTGGSNEQFF,TGTGCCAGCGGTCAGACAGGGGGATCCAATGAGCAGTTCTTC
.,TRBV7-2,.,TRBJ1-1,CASSLASQNTEAFF,TGTGCCAGCAGCTTAGCGAGCCAGAACACTGAAGCTTTCTTT
.,TRBV9,.,TRBJ2-3,CASSHGGPIKSTDTQYF,TGTGCCAGCAGCCACGGGGGCCCTATTAAGAGCACAGATACGCAGTATTTT
TRBD2,TRBV19,few,TRBJ2-1,CASSTTLAGGDNEQFF,TGTGCCAGTAGTACGACACTAGCGGGAGGAGACAATGAGCAGTTCTTC
.,TRBV6-5,.,TRBJ2-1,CASSFSGEQFF,TGTGCCAGCAGTTTCAGCGGTGAGCAGTTCTTC
.,TRBV6-1,.,TRBJ1-1,CASSGGGGTEAFF,TGTGCCAGCAGTGGCGGGGGAGGCACTGAAGCTTTCTTT
.,TRBV14,.,TRBJ1-6,CASSQSAKSSYNSPLHF,TGTGCCAGCAGCCAGTCCGCAAAGAGCTCCTATAATTCACCCCTCCACTTT
.,TRBV2,.,TRBJ1-2,CASTTVVNYGYTF,TGTGCCAGCACGACGGTAGTAAACTATGGCTACACCTTC
TRBD1,TRBV2,.,TRBJ2-7,CASSLGQVYEQYF,TGTGCCAGCAGCCTCGGACAGGTCTACGAGCAGTACTTC
TRBD1,TRBV2,.,TRBJ2-7,CASSEVVGQGDEQYF,TGTGCCAGCAGTGAGGTAGTCGGACAGGGCGACGAGCAGTACTTC
.,TRBV2,.,TRBJ1-6,CASSEVEVALNSPLHF,TGTGCCAGCAGTGAAGTTGAGGTGGCCCTTAATTCACCCCTCCACTTT
.,TRBV9,.,TRBJ2-3,CASSPSGGLADTQYF,TGTGCCAGCAGCCCGAGTGGGGGGTTGGCAGATACGCAGTATTTT
TRBD1,TRBV2,.,TRBJ1-5,CASLFDRDSNQPQHF,TGTGCCAGCCTATTCGACAGGGATAGCAATCAGCCCCAGCATTTT
TRBD2,TRBV4-2,once,TRBJ2-3,CASSQDLLRTAGEGQYF,TGTGCCAGCAGCCAAGATTTATTAAGGACGGCGGGAGAGGGACAGTATTTT
.,TRBV6-1,few,TRBJ2-7,CASSDFGWQGEAYEQYF,TGTGCCAGCAGTGATTTCGGTTGGCAGGGCGAAGCCTACGAGCAGTACTTC
.,TRBV19,medium-sized,TRBJ1-1,CASSQYLGDGEEAFF,TGTGCCAGTAGTCAGTACCTGGGGGACGGCGAGGAAGCTTTCTTT
.,TRBV28,.,TRBJ1-2,CASSGVSNYGYTF,TGTGCCAGCAGTGGGGTTTCTAACTATGGCTACACCTTC
TRBD1,TRBV7-2,.,TRBJ1-4,CASSPGQGGEKLFF,TGTGCCAGCAGTCCGGGACAGGGGGGGGAAAAACTGTTTTTT
TRBD1,TRBV6-1,.,TRBJ2-7,CATRQGLAYEQYF,TGTGCCACACGACAGGGGTTGGCCTACGAGCAGTACTTC
.,TRBV7-9,.,TRBJ2-1,CASSLGQGALNEQFF,TGTGCCAGCAGCTTAGGGCAGGGAGCTTTGAATGAGCAGTTCTTC
.,TRBV2,few,TRBJ1-1,CASSEAVLQGSAFF,TGTGCCAGCAGTGAAGCGGTACTTCAGGGATCGGCTTTCTTT
.,TRBV7-9,.,TRBJ2-5,CASSFSMGAETQYF,TGTGCCAGCAGCTTTAGCATGGGGGCCGAGACCCAGTACTTC
.,TRBV2,.,TRBJ2-2,CASSLRQADTGELFF,TGTGCCAGCAGTCTCAGACAGGCTGACACCGGGGAGCTGTTTTTT
.,TRBV2,.,TRBJ1-5,CASSGLGGGQPQHF,TGTGCCAGCAGTGGTTTGGGGGGCGGGCAGCCCCAGCATTTT
.,TRBV19,.,TRBJ2-3,CASSSRGSRTDTQYF,TGTGCCAGTAGTAGCCGGGGGAGTAGAACAGATACGCAGTATTTT
TRBD2,TRBV4-3,few,TRBJ2-7,CASSQGGLAGVYGYEQYF,TGCGCCAGCAGCCAAGGAGGCCTAGCGGGAGTCTATGGTTACGAGCAGTACTTC